This T cell receptor beta chain is from a study of cytomegalovirus exposure and HLA in healthy donors. Study-wide findings and caveats: The study flagged some 170 TCR beta chains as cytomegalovirus-associated. The authors later found HLA-associated TCR beta chains more clonally expanded than equally common others.

This clone was found a few times. Its antigen is unidentified. PCR involved 60 Vbeta and 13 Jbeta primers. Here immunoSEQ multiplex PCR was the method, and the copy in TCRdb shows in-frame clones only, minus some. The data hold about 82,000 clones, with over 9% observed a single time. The sample consisted of PBMCs. The TCR sequence derives from a man in his 60s in good health and CMV-seropositive.

CDR3: CASRKYNEKLFF. The CDR3 nucleotides read TGTGCCAGCAGAAAATATAATGAAAAACTGTTTTTT. The V gene is TRBV7-6, the J gene TRBJ1-4; D remains ambiguous. Per the germline V gene, CDR1 is SGHVS and CDR2 is FNYEAQ. CDR3 length: 12 residues. The ends were cut back, 6 bases at V and 4 bases at J, with 6 bases in the middle.